This T cell receptor (beta chain) was documented in a study of T cell responses to AZD1222 COVID-19 vaccine. The study's findings and limits: CD4 TCRs covered the whole spike, strongest at regions 160-218 and 743-854. A mostly white British donor set with more females was recruited, and clonal diversity was possibly underestimated. Vaccination with two AZD1222 doses was followed by a rise in Spike-specific TCR breadth and depth.

A remark on this clone: What it binds is unknown.

Germline V gives CDR1 MNHNS, CDR2 SASEGT. The V gene end was trimmed by 2 bases and the J gene end by 6 bases; junction bases not matched to a gene: 12. The CDR3 is 16 residues long. Assay: immunoSEQ multiplex PCR; the TCRdb copy retains only in-frame clones and omits some. The table has approximately 69,000 clones, less than 90% seen once. This clonotype originated in an adult who received the AZD1222 COVID-19 vaccine. V usage is TRBV6-1 and J usage is TRBJ2-7, with 8 nucleotides matching TRBD1. Specimen: peripheral blood, collected 28 days after the second AZD1222 dose. The CDR3 here is CASSEWGGQGGFEQYF. The CDR3 coding sequence is TGTGCCAGCAGTGAATGGGGCGGACAGGGCGGCTTCGAGCAGTACTTC.